The clone carrying this T cell receptor (beta chain) was seen a handful of times. The target antigen is unknown. This sample is part of a study of cytomegalovirus exposure and HLA in healthy donors. With 60 Vbeta and 13 Jbeta primers, the PCR was carried out. Repertoires were generated with immunoSEQ multiplex PCR, while TCRdb's copy carries only in-frame clones and drops some. The table includes 150,000 to 200,000 clones, about 76% detected once. Study results and limitations: What was likely a sequencing artifact was a cluster of highly shared sequence variants. The classifier was said to identify cytomegalovirus status with high specificity and sensitivity. It was assumed in the presence/absence analyses that sequencing depth was roughly uniform across donors. In an earlier analysis, in 620 or so donors, most V segments appeared productive either ~87% or ~30% of the time.

The CDR3 spans 13 residues. V lost 1 base and J 0 bases, leaving 3 bases between the germline ends. Per germline, CDR1 LGHNA and CDR2 YSLEER. The sample was PBMCs. The chain joins TRBV4-3 to TRBJ1-1; D not certain. The sequence came from a woman in her 50s in good health and CMV-seronegative. CDR3 protein: CASSQVVNTEAFF. CDR3 DNA sequence: TGCGCCAGCAGCCAAGTCGTGAACACTGAAGCTTTCTTT.